Detailed here is one T cell receptor (beta chain). Antigen specificity is unknown. These data belong to a study of CD8 T cells in ankylosing spondylitis. Study-wide points: Characteristic of ankylosing spondylitis blood, it appeared, was a TCR beta motif comprising roughly eight highly homologous variants. Some motif variants had been reported before (in reactive arthritis synovial fluid and blood). Significantly higher representation of disease-linked clones was reported for matched ankylosing spondylitis synovial fluid.

This CDR3 has 16 residues. Trimming at V came to 5 bases and at J to 5 bases, leaving 11 bases not matched to a gene. TCRdb used MiXCR to reprocess the 5' RACE reads, holding one entry per CDR3 protein. The data show approximately 150,000 distinct CDR3 sequences, around 43% seen once. The sequence came from a male donor with ankylosing spondylitis. The chain is built from TRBV12-3 or TRBV12-4 and TRBJ2-5; 10 nucleotides line up with TRBD2. The sample was synovial fluid, either unsorted or a sorted T cell fraction (not recorded which). CDR3 DNA sequence: TGTGCCAGCAGTCTTCTAGCGGGAGTCCGGGGGGAGACCCAGTACTTC. As protein: CASSLLAGVRGETQYF.